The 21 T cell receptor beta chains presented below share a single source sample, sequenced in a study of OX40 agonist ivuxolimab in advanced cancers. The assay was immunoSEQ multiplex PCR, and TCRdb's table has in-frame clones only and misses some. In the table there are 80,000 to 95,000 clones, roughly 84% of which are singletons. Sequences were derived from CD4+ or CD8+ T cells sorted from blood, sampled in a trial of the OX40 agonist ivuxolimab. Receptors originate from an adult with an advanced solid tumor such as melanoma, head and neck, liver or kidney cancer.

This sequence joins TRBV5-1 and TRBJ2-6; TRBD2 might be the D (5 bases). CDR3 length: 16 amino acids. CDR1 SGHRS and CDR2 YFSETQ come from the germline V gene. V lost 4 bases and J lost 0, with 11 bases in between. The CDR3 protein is CASSRDGVSGANVLTF. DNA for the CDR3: TGCGCCAGCAGCCGTGACGGGGTCTCTGGGGCCAACGTCCTGACTTTC.

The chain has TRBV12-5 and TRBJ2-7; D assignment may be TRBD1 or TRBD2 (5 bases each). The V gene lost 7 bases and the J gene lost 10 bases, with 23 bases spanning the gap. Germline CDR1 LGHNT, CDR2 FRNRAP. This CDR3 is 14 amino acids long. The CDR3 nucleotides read TGTGCTAGTGTGAGGGGCGACTCGGTCTACGGCCAGTACTTC. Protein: CASVRGDSVYGQYF.

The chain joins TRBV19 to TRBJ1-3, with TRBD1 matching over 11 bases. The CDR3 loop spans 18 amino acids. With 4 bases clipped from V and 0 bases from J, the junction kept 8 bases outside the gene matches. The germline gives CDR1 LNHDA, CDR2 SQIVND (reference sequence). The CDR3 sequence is CASSRARTGGLSGNTIYF. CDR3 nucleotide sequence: TGTGCCAGTAGTAGAGCCCGGACAGGGGGCCTCTCTGGAAACACCATATATTTT.

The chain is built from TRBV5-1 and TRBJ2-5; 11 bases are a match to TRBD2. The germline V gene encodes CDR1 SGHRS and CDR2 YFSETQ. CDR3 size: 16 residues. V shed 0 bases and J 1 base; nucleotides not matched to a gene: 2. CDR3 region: CASSLGTSGGQETQYF. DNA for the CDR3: TGCGCCAGCAGCTTGGGAACTAGCGGGGGCCAAGAGACCCAGTACTTC. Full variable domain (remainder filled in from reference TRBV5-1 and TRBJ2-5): KAGVTQTPRYLIKTRGQQVTLSCSPISGHRSVSWYQQTPGQGLQFLFEYFSETQRNKGNFPGRFSGRQFSNSRSEMNVSTLELGDSALYLCASSLGTSGGQETQYFGPGTRLLVL.

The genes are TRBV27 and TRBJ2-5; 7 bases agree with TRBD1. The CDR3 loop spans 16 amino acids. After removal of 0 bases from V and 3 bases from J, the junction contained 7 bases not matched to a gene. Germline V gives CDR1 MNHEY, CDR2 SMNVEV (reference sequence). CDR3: CASSLSPGTAEETQYF. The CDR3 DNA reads TGTGCCAGCAGTTTATCGCCCGGGACAGCCGAAGAGACCCAGTACTTC.

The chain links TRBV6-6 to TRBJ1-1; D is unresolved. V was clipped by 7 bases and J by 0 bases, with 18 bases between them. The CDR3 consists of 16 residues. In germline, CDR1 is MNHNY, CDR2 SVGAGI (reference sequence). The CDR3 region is CASTDPAGRMNTEAFF. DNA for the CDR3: TGTGCCAGCACCGACCCGGCCGGGAGAATGAACACTGAAGCTTTCTTT.

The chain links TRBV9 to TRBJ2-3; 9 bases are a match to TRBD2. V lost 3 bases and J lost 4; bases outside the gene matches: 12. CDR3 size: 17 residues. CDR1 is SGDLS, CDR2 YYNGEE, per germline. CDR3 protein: CASSGSGGLASADTQYF. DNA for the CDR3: TGTGCCAGCAGCGGGTCCGGGGGACTAGCAAGTGCAGATACGCAGTATTTT.

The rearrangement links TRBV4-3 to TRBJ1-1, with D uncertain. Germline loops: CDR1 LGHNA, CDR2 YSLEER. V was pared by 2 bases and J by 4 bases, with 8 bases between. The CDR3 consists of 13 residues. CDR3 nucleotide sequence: TGCGCCAGCAGCCAAACAAGGGTCACTGAAGCTTTCTTT. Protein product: CASSQTRVTEAFF.

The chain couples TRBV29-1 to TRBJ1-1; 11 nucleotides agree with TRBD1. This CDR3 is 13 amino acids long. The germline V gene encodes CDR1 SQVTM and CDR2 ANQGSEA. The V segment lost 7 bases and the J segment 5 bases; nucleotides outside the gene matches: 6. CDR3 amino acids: CSAGQGAGTEAFF. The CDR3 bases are TGCAGCGCCGGACAGGGGGCGGGGACTGAAGCTTTCTTT. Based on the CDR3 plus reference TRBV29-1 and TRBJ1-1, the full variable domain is SAVISQKPSRDICQRGTSLTIQCQVDSQVTMMFWYRQQPGQSLTLIATANQGSEATYESGFVIDKFPISRPNLTFSTLTVSNMSPEDSSIYLCSAGQGAGTEAFFGQGTRLTVV.

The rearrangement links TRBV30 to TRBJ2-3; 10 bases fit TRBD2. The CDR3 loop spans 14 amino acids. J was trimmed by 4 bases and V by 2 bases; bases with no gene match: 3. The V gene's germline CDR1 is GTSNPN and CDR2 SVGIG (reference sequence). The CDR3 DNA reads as TGTGCCTGGAGTCTACTAGCGGGATCAGATACGCAGTATTTT. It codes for CAWSLLAGSDTQYF.

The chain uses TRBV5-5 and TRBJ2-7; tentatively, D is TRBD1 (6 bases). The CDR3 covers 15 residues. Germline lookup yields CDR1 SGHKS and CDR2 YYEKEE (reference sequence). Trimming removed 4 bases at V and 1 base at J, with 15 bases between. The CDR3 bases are TGTGCCAGCAGCCTCAGGGGTGGTAATTCCTACGAGCAGTACTTC. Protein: CASSLRGGNSYEQYF.

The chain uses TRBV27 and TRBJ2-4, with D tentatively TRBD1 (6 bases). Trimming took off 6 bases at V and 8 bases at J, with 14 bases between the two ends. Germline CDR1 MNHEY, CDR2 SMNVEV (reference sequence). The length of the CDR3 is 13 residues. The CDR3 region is CASRGHSTYIQYF. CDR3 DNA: TGTGCCAGCAGGGGACATTCAACATACATTCAGTACTTC.

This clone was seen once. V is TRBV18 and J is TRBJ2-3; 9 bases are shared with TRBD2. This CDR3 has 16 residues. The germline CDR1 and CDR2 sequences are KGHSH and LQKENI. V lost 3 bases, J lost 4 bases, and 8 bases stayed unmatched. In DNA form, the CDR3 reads TGTGCCAGCTCACCCCCATGGCGGGAGGGGTCAGATACGCAGTATTTT. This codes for CASSPPWREGSDTQYF. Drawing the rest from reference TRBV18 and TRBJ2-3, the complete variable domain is NAGVMQNPRHLVRRRGQEARLRCSPMKGHSHVYWYRQLPEEGLKFMVYLQKENIIDESGMPKERFSAEFPKEGPSILRIQQVVRGDSAAYFCASSPPWREGSDTQYFGPGTRLTVL.

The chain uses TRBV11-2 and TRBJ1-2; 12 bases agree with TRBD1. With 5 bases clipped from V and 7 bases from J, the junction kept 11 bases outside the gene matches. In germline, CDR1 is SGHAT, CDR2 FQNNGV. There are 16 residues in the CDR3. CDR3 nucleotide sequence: TGTGCCAGCAGCCCAGAGGGGGACAGGGGGCTGATTGGCTACACCTTC. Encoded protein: CASSPEGDRGLIGYTF.

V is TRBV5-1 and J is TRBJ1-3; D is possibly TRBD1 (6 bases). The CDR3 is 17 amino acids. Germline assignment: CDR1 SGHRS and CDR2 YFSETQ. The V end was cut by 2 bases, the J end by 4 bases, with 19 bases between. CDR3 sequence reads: CASSLQGAGFAGNTIYF. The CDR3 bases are TGCGCCAGCAGCTTACAGGGCGCCGGGTTTGCAGGAAACACCATATATTTT.

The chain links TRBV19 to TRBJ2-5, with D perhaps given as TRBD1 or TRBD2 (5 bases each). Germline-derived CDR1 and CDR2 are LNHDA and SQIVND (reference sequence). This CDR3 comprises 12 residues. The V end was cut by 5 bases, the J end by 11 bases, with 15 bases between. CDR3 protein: CASSQGPIFQYF. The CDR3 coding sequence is TGTGCCAGTAGTCAGGGACCCATATTTCAGTACTTC.

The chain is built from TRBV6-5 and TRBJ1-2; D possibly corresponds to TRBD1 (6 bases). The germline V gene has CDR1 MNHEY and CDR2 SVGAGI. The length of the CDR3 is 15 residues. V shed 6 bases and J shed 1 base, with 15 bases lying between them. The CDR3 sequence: CASSRSGGINYGYTF. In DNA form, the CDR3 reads TGTGCCAGCAGCCGGTCGGGGGGCATTAACTATGGCTACACCTTC.

The CDR3 region has the DNA TGTGCCAGCAGCCGTAGGGGGGAGGGTAGCCACAATGAGCAGTTCTTC. Translated, it gives CASSRRGEGSHNEQFF. V usage is TRBV7-9 and J usage is TRBJ2-1; TRBD2 is a possible D gene (7 bases). The CDR3 is 16 amino acids. The V end was cut by 5 bases, the J end by 5 bases, with 19 bases between. Per the germline V gene, CDR1 is SEHNR and CDR2 is FQNEAQ (reference sequence).

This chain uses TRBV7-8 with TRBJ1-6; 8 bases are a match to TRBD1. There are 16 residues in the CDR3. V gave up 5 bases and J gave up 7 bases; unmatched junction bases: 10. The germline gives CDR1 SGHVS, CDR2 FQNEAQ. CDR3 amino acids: CASSRIGQGGNSPLHF. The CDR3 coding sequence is TGTGCCAGCAGCCGAATCGGACAGGGCGGAAATTCACCCCTCCACTTT.

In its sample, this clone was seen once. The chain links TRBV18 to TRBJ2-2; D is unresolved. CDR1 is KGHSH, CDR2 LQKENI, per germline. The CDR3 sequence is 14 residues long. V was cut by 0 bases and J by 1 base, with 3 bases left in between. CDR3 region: CASSPPRNTGELFF. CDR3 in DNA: TGTGCCAGCTCACCACCGAGGAACACCGGGGAGCTGTTTTTT.

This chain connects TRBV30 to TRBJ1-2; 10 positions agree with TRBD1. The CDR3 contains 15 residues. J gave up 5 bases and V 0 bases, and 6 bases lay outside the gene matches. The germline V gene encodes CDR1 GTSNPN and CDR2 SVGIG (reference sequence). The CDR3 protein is CAWSVGTGVGYGYTF. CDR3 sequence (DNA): TGTGCCTGGAGTGTAGGGACAGGGGTAGGATATGGCTACACCTTC.